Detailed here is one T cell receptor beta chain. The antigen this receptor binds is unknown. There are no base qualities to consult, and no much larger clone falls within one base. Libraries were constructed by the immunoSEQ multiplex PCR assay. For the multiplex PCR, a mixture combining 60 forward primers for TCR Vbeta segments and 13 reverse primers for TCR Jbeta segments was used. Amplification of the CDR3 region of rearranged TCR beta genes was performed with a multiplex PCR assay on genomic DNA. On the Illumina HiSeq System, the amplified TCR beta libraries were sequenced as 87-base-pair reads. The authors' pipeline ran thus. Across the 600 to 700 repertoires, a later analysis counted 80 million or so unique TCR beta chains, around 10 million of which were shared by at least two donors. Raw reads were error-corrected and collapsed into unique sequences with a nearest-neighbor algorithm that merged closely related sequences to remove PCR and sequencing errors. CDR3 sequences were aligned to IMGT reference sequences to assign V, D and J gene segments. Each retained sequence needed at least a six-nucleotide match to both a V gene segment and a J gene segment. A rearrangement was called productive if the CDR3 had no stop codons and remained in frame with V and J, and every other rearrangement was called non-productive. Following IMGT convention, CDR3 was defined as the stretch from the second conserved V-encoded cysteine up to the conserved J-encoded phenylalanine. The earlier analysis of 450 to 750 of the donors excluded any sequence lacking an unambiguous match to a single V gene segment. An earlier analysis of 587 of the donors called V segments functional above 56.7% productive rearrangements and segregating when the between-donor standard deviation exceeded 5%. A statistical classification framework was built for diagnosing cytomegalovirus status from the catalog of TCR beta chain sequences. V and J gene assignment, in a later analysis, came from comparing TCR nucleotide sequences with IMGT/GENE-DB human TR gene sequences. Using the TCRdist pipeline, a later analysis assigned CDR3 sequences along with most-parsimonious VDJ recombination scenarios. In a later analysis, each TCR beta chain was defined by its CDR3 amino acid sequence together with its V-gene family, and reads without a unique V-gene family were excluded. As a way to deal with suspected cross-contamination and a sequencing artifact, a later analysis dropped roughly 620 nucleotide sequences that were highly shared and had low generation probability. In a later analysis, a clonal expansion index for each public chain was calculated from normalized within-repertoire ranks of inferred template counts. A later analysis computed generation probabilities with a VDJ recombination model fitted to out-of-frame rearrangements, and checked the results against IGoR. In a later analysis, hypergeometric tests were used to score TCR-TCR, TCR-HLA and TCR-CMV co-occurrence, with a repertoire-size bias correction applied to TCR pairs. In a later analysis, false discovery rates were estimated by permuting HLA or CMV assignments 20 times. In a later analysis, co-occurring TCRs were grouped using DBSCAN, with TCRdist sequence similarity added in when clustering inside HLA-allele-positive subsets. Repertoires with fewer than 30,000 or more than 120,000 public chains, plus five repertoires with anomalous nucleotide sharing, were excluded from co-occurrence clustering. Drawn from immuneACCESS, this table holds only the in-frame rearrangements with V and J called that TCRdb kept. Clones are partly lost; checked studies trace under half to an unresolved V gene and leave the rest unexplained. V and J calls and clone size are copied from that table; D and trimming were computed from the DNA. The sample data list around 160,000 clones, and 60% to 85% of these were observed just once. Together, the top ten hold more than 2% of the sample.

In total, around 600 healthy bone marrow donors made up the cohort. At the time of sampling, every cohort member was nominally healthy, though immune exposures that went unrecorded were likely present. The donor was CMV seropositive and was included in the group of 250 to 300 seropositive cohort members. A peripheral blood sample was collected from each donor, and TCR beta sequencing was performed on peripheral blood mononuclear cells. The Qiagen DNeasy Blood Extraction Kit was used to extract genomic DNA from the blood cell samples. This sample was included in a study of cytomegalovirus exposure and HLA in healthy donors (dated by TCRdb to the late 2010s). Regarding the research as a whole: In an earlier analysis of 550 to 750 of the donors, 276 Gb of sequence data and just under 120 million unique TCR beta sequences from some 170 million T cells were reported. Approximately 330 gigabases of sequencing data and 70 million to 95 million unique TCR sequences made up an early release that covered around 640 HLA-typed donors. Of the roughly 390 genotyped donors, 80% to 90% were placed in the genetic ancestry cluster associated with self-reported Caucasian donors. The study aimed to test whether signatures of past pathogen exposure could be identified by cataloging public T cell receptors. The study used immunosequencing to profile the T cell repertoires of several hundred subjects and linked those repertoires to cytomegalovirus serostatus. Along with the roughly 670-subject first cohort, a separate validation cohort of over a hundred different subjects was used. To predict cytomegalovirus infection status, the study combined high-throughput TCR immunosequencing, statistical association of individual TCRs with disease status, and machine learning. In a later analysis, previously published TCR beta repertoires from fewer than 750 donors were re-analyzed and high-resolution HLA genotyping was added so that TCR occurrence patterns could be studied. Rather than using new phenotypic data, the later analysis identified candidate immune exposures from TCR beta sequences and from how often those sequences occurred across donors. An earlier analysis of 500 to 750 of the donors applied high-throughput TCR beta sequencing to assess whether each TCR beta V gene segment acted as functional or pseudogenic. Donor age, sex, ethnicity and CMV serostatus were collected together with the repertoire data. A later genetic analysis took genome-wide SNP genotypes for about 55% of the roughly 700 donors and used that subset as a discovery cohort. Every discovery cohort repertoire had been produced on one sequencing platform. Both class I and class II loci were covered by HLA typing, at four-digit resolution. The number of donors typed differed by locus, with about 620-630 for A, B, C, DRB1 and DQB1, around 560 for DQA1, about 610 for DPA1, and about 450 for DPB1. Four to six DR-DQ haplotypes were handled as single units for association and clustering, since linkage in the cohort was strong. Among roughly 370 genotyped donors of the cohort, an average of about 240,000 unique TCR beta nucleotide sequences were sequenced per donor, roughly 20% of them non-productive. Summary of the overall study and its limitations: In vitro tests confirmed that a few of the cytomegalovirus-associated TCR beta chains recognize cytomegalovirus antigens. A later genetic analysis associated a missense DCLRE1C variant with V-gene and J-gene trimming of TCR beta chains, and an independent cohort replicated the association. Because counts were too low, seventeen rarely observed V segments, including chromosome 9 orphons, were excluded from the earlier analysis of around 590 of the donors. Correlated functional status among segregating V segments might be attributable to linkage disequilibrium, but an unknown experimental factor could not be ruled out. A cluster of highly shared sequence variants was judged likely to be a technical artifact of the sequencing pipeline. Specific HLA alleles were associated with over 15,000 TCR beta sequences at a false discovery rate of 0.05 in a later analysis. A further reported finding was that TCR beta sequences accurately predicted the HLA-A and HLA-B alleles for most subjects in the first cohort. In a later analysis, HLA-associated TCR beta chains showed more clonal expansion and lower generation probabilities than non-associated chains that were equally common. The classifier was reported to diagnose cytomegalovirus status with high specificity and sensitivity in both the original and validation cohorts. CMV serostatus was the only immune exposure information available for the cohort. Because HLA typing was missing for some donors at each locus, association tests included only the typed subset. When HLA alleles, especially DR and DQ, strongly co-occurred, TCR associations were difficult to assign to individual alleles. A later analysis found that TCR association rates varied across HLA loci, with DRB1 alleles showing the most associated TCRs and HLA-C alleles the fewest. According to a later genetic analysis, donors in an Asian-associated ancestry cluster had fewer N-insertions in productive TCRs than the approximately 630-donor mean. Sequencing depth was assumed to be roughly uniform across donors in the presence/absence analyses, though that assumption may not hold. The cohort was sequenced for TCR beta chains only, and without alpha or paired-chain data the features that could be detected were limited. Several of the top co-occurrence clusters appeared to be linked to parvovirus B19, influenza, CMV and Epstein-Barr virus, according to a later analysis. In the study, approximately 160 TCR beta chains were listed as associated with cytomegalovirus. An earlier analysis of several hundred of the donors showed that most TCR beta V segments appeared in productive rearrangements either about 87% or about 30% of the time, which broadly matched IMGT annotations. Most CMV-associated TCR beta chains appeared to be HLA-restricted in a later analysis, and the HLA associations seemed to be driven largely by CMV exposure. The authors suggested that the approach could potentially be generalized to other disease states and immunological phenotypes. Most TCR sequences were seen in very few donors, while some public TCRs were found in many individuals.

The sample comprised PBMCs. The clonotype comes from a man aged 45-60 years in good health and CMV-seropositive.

The CDR3 is CASSRDRDFHGNQPQHF. The DNA sequence is as follows: TGTGCCAGCAGCCGGGACAGGGATTTTCACGGCAATCAGCCCCAGCATTTT. The rearrangement joined TRBV7-2 to TRBJ1-5; TRBD1 lines up with 9 middle nucleotides. The CDR3 measures 17 amino acids from cysteine to phenylalanine. Only the CDR3 portion is preserved as DNA: 51 bases, with reading frame beginning at the first base. CDR1 and CDR2 were assigned from the germline V gene as SGHTA and FQGNSA. V loses 5 bases at its end and J loses 2 bases; junction bases beyond the gene matches: 10.